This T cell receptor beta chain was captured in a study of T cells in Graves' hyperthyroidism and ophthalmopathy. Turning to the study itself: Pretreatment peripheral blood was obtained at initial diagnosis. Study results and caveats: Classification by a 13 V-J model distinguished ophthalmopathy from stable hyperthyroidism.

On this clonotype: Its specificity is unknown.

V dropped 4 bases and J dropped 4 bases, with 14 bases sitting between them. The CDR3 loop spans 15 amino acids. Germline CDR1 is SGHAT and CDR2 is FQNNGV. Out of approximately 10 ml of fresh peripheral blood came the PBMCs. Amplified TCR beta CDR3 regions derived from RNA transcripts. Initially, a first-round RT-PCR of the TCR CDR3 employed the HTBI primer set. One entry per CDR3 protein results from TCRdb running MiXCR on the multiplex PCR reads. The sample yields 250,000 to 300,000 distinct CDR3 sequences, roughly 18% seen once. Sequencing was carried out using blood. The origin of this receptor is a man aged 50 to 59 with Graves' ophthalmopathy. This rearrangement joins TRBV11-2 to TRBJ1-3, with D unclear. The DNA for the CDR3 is TGTGCCAGCAGCTCGACGACGGGATCCGGAAACACCATATATTTT. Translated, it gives CASSSTTGSGNTIYF.